A selection of T cell receptor beta chains follows, all from one sample in a study of OX40 agonist ivuxolimab in advanced cancers. TCRdb's copy holds only in-frame clones and misses some; the assay was immunoSEQ multiplex PCR. Seen here are 85,000 or so clones, 86% observed once, and the top ten hold about 2%. Source: CD4+ or CD8+ T cells sorted from blood, taken in a trial of the OX40 agonist ivuxolimab. These receptors originate from an adult with an advanced solid tumor such as melanoma, head and neck, liver or kidney cancer. CDR3s include the opening cysteine and the closing phenylalanine or tryptophan. The order of the fields is J gene, clone size, V gene, D gene, CDR3 DNA, CDR3 protein. The D gene is left open where the match is weak. Size is omitted from some rows. Given values are once, few, many or a class for expanded clones.

TRBJ2-7 NA TRBV5-4 TRBD1 TGTGCCAGCAGCTTGGGGGGGGACAGGGGAGTGCACGAGCAGTACTTC CASSLGGDRGVHEQYF
TRBJ1-6 NA TRBV7-8 NA TGTGCCAGCAGCTTACGGGGCGGTAATTCACCCCTCCACTTT CASSLRGGNSPLHF
TRBJ2-7 NA TRBV4-2 NA TGTGCCAGCAGCCAAAACTGGGCACGGGAGCAGTACTTC CASSQNWAREQYF
TRBJ1-2 NA TRBV11-2 NA TGTGCCAGCAGCTTAGAGCCGGGGGTCTATGGCTACACCTTC CASSLEPGVYGYTF
TRBJ2-7 NA TRBV28 NA TGTGCCAGCAGTTTAGGAGGGCACTACGAGCAGTACTTC CASSLGGHYEQYF
TRBJ1-3 NA TRBV11-2 NA TGTGCCAGCAGCCTGAGGGGAGCCGCGCCCGGAAACACCATATATTTT CASSLRGAAPGNTIYF
TRBJ1-4 once TRBV28 TRBD1 TGTGCCAGCAGGTCGGACAGGAGGGGGGAAAAACTGTTTTTT CASRSDRRGEKLFF
TRBJ2-3 NA TRBV12-5 NA TGTGCTAGTGGGCGATCGGGCACAGATACGCAGTATTTT CASGRSGTDTQYF
TRBJ1-6 few TRBV29-1 TRBD1 TGCAGCGCCGGACAGGGGGGAAATTCACCCCTCCACTTT CSAGQGGNSPLHF
TRBJ1-5 NA TRBV28 NA TGTGCCAGCACCTTAGGGGTCGCCCGGCCCCAGCATTTT CASTLGVARPQHF
TRBJ1-5 NA TRBV6-5 NA TGTGCCAGCAGTTACTCGAACGGGCCCCAGCATTTT CASSYSNGPQHF
TRBJ1-5 NA TRBV2 NA TGTGCCAGCAGTGATAGGCGGCCCAATCAGCCCCAGCATTTT CASSDRRPNQPQHF
TRBJ2-5 NA TRBV5-6 NA TGTGCCAGCAGCATCATACCGGGACATCTGCAAGAGACCCAGTACTTC CASSIIPGHLQETQYF
TRBJ1-1 NA TRBV14 NA TGTGCCAGCAGCCGAAAGAACACTGAAGCTTTCTTT CASSRKNTEAFF
TRBJ1-1 once TRBV5-1 NA TGCGCCAGCAGCTTGGTCCAGGCGAACACTGAAGCTTTCTTT CASSLVQANTEAFF
TRBJ2-5 NA TRBV14 TRBD1 TGTGCCAGCAGCTCCGTGGGGACAGGGGCACATGAGACCCAGTACTTC CASSSVGTGAHETQYF
TRBJ2-2 once TRBV28 NA TGTGCCAGCAGGAGGTTCGTGTGGGTTTCGAACACCGGGGAGCTGTTTTTT CASRRFVWVSNTGELFF
TRBJ2-7 NA TRBV28 TRBD1 TGTGCCAGCAGTACAAATACAGGGGCCTACGAGCAGTACTTC CASSTNTGAYEQYF
TRBJ2-5 once TRBV2 NA TGTGCCAGCACCGGGGGGCTTCGCGGCACCCAGTACTTC CASTGGLRGTQYF
TRBJ1-3 NA TRBV5-1 NA TGCGCCAGCAGCTTGGACGCGGGGACTGGAAACACCATATATTTT CASSLDAGTGNTIYF
TRBJ2-5 NA TRBV7-9 NA TGTGCCAGCAGCGCTCGACAGGGAGGAGAGACCCAGTACTTC CASSARQGGETQYF
TRBJ1-6 NA TRBV6-6 TRBD1 TGTGCCAGCAGTACAGGGGCCCATTCACCCCTCCACTTT CASSTGAHSPLHF
TRBJ2-7 NA TRBV19 NA TGTGCCAGTAGTATGAGGATCGGAGGCCAGTTAACCTACGAGCAGTACTTC CASSMRIGGQLTYEQYF
TRBJ2-3 NA TRBV12-5 TRBD2 TGTGCTAGTGGTTTGGGACTAGCGGGGGTGGATACGCAGTATTTT CASGLGLAGVDTQYF
TRBJ2-7 NA TRBV27 NA TGTGCCAGCAGTTCAATTTCCCCAGGACTGTACGAGCAGTACTTC CASSSISPGLYEQYF
TRBJ1-1 NA TRBV5-4 TRBD1 TGTGCCAGCAGCCTAATGACAGGGGGGAACACTGAAGCTTTCTTT CASSLMTGGNTEAFF
TRBJ1-2 NA TRBV28 TRBD1 TGTGCCAGCAGTCCACCGGCCGGGACAGGGAACTATGGCTACACCTTC CASSPPAGTGNYGYTF
TRBJ1-5 NA TRBV7-9 NA TGTGCCAGCAGCCCCGGAGGATTCACAAATCAGCCCCAGCATTTT CASSPGGFTNQPQHF
TRBJ1-2 NA TRBV5-1 NA TGCGCCAGCAGGCCGGGGGTCGGACCCTATGGCTACACCTTC CASRPGVGPYGYTF
TRBJ2-3 NA TRBV9 NA TGTGCCAGCTCCCAGGGGTGGGGGGCCACAGATACGCAGTATTTT CASSQGWGATDTQYF